Shown below are 16 T cell receptor beta chains from a single sample sequenced in a study of cytomegalovirus exposure and HLA in healthy donors. It was with 60 Vbeta and 13 Jbeta primers that the PCR ran. Profiled with immunoSEQ multiplex PCR; TCRdb holds only in-frame clones, not every one. The sample consists of 120,000 to 150,000 clones, 84% of them appearing once. Material: PBMCs. The receptors come from a boy under 10 years old in good health and CMV-seronegative.

CDR3 amino acids: CASMSNLAGIHEQFF. For the CDR3, the DNA is TGTGCCAGCATGAGTAACTTAGCGGGGATCCATGAGCAGTTCTTC. The chain is built from TRBV7-2 and TRBJ2-1; 8 positions match TRBD2. Trimming took 7 bases from V and 8 from J; bases not matched to a gene: 13. CDR1 is SGHTA and CDR2 is FQGNSA in the germline V gene. The CDR3 has 15 residues.

This clone appeared once. V is TRBV2 and J is TRBJ2-1; D uncertain. Germline V gene data show CDR1 as SNHLY and CDR2 as FYNNEI. V lost 6 bases, J lost 9 bases, and 18 bases lay in between. The CDR3 is 14 residues long. This CDR3 reads CASRRPHWPFEQFF. The CDR3 DNA reads as TGTGCCAGCAGGCGGCCCCACTGGCCGTTTGAGCAGTTCTTC.

The rearrangement joins TRBV11-2 to TRBJ1-3; 7 bases are shared with TRBD1. The germline CDR1 and CDR2 sequences are SGHAT and FQNNGV. There are 15 residues in the CDR3. J gave up 4 bases and V 6 bases, and 9 bases lay outside the gene matches. CDR3 loop: CASSRITGVGNTIYF. The CDR3 bases are TGTGCCAGCAGTCGCATAACAGGGGTCGGAAACACCATATATTTT.

The chain joins TRBV21-1 to TRBJ1-5. TRBV21-1 is annotated as a pseudogene. CDR3 size: 17 residues. The CDR3 is CASHRARGQGSNQPQHF. The CDR3 bases are TGTGCCAGCCATCGAGCTCGGGGTCAAGGAAGCAATCAGCCCCAGCATTTT.

V gene TRBV21-1 combines with J gene TRBJ2-3; the table names TRBD1, a call not compared with the DNA. TRBV21-1 is reported as a pseudogene. The CDR3 has 18 residues. This CDR3 is CASKRTIPDRKKRDTQYF. DNA of the CDR3: TGTGCCAGCAAAAGGACCATACCGGACAGGAAAAAACGGGATACGCAGTATTTT.

The chain is built from TRBV6-1 and TRBJ2-7, with 8 positions matching TRBD2. Germline CDR1 MNHNS, CDR2 SASEGT. V trimming: 8 bases; J trimming: 2 bases; junction bases outside the gene matches: 11. The CDR3 contains 15 residues. Here the CDR3 DNA reads TGTGCCAGCGACGGGGGGGTCTCCCGCCCCTACGAGCAGTACTTC. Residues: CASDGGVSRPYEQYF.

This clone has more than one count but fewer than ten. The CDR3 DNA reads as TGTGCCAGCAGCGGACAGGGATACAATGAGCAGTTCTTC. It yields the protein CASSGQGYNEQFF. V gene TRBV7-8 combines with J gene TRBJ2-1; 8 nucleotides match TRBD1. This CDR3 comprises 13 residues. CDR1 is SGHVS, CDR2 FQNEAQ, per germline. V was clipped by 5 bases and J by 4 bases; unmatched bases: 1.

V and J are TRBV7-6 and TRBJ2-7; D is possibly TRBD1 (5 bases). V dropped 5 bases and J dropped 5 bases, with 16 bases sitting between them. Germline V gene data show CDR1 as SGHVS and CDR2 as FNYEAQ. The CDR3 sequence is 14 residues long. As DNA, the CDR3 is TGTGCCAGCAGCCCTAGGGCAGGGTGGGACGAGCAGTACTTC. Translating it yields CASSPRAGWDEQYF.

The chain combines TRBV29-1 with TRBJ2-7, with 7 bases fitting TRBD2. The length of the CDR3 is 14 residues. V lost 4 bases to trimming and J lost 0 bases; unmatched junction nucleotides: 6. Germline V gene data show CDR1 as SQVTM and CDR2 as ANQGSEA. This CDR3 is CSVVFASGSYEQYF. The DNA for the CDR3 is TGCAGCGTTGTTTTTGCTAGCGGCTCCTACGAGCAGTACTTC.

The V and J genes are TRBV27 and TRBJ2-7; TRBD2 matches at 7 bases. Germline CDR1 and CDR2: MNHEY and SMNVEV (reference sequence). J gave up 9 bases and V 5 bases, and 7 bases lay outside the gene matches. The CDR3 totals 12 residues. The CDR3 spells CASSLGGLVQYF. CDR3 coding DNA: TGTGCCAGCAGTCTCGGGGGGTTGGTGCAGTACTTC.

The rearrangement links TRBV2 to TRBJ1-2, with D possibly matching TRBD1 (6 bases). Trimming removed 3 bases from V and 7 bases from J, with 15 bases in between. This CDR3 has 14 amino acids. Looked up from germline, CDR1 is SNHLY and CDR2 is FYNNEI. The CDR3 is CASSDTTGRRGYTF. The CDR3 coding sequence is TGTGCCAGCAGTGACACAACAGGGCGTCGTGGCTACACCTTC.

The rearrangement links TRBV7-9 to TRBJ1-6, with D unclear. This CDR3 contains 18 residues. Between the trimmed V and J ends, which lost 5 bases and 0 bases, there was a span of 17 bases. Germline V gene data show CDR1 as SEHNR and CDR2 as FQNEAQ (reference sequence). The CDR3 loop is CASSAYSGESSYNSPLHF. CDR3 DNA sequence: TGTGCCAGCAGCGCCTACAGCGGGGAGAGCTCCTATAATTCACCCCTCCACTTT.

This clone was seen more than once but under ten times. The chain has TRBV19 and TRBJ2-3; D is ambiguous. Germline values: CDR1 LNHDA, CDR2 SQIVND (reference sequence). The CDR3 totals 15 residues. V was cut by 7 bases and J by 1 base, with 15 bases left in between. CDR3 nucleotides: TGTGCCAGTAAGTTAAGTCGGAGCGGCACAGATACGCAGTATTTT. This encodes CASKLSRSGTDTQYF.

This clone was seen a single time. This chain uses TRBV9 with TRBJ2-5, with TRBD2 matching 10 bases. This CDR3 is built from 15 residues. Germline-derived CDR1 and CDR2 are SGDLS and YYNGEE. J lost 3 bases, V lost 0 bases, and 2 bases had no gene match. CDR3 bases: TGTGCCAGCAGCGTAGGCCTAGCGGGAGAAGAGACCCAGTACTTC. This codes for CASSVGLAGEETQYF.

This clone occurred a few times. The chain combines TRBV7-9 with TRBJ2-5; tentative D call: TRBD1 (5 bases). The V gene lost 4 bases and the J gene lost 5 bases, with 17 bases spanning the gap. Germline V lookup: CDR1 SEHNR, CDR2 FQNEAQ (reference sequence). The CDR3 totals 15 residues. DNA for the CDR3: TGTGCCAGCAGCTCGACCTCAGGGTTTACGGAGACCCAGTACTTC. Translated: CASSSTSGFTETQYF.

V and J are TRBV7-9 and TRBJ2-3; TRBD1 is a possible D gene (6 bases). There are 15 residues in the CDR3. The V end was cut by 4 bases, the J end by 4 bases, with 15 bases between. Germline V CDR1 and CDR2: SEHNR, FQNEAQ (reference sequence). This chain's CDR3 is CASSSEPTGPDTQYF. The CDR3 DNA is TGTGCCAGCAGCTCCGAACCTACAGGGCCAGATACGCAGTATTTT.